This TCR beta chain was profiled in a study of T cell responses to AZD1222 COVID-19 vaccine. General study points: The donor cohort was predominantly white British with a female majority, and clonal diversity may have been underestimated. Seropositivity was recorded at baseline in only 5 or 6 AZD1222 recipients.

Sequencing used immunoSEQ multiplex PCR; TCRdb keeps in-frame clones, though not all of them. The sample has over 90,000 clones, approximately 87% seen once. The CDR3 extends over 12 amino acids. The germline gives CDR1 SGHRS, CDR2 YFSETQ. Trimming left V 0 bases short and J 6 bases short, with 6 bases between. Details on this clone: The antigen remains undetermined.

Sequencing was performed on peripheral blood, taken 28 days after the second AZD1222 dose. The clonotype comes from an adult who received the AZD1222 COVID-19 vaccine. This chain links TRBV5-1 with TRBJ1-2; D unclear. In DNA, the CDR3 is TGCGCCAGCAGCTTGGACTGGCATGGCTACACCTTC. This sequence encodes CASSLDWHGYTF.